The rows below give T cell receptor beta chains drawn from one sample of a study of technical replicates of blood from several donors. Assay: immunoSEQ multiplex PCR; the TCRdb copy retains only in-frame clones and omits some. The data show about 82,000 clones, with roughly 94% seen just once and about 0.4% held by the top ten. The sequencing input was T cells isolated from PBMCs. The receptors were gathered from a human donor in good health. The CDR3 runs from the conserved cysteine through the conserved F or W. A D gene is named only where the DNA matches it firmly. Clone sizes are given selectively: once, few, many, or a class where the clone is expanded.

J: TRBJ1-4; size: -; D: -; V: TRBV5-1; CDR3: CASSLDPSTNEKLFF; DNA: TGCGCCAGCAGCTTGGATCCCTCAACTAATGAAAAACTGTTTTTT
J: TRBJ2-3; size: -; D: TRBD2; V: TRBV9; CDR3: CASSASRLRAGVSDTQYF; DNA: TGTGCCAGCAGCGCCTCGAGGCTTCGAGCGGGAGTCTCAGATACGCAGTATTTT
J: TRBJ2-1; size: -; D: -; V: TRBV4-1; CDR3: CASSQGSAEGGFF; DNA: TGCGCCAGCAGCCAAGGCTCAGCGGAAGGGGGGTTCTTC
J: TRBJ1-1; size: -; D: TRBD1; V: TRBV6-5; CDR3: CAVTPYGTGNTEAFF; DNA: TGTGCCGTAACTCCCTACGGGACAGGGAACACTGAAGCTTTCTTT
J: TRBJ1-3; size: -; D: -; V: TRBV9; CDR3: CASSAAGEGSGNTIYF; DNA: TGTGCCAGCAGCGCTGCAGGGGAAGGCTCTGGAAACACCATATATTTT
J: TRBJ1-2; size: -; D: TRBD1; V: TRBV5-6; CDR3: CASSSQGAGYGYTF; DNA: TGTGCCAGCAGCTCTCAGGGGGCAGGGTATGGCTACACCTTC
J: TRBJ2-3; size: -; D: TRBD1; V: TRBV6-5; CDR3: CASRTGYDTQYF; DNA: TGTGCCAGCAGGACAGGGTACGATACGCAGTATTTT
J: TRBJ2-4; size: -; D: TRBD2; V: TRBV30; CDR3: CAWSVSSGGGGIQYF; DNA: TGTGCCTGGAGTGTCTCCTCCGGGGGGGGAGGCATTCAGTACTTC
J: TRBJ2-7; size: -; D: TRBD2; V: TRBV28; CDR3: CASSLLLAGAYYEQYF; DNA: TGTGCCAGCAGTTTATTGCTAGCGGGAGCCTACTACGAGCAGTACTTC
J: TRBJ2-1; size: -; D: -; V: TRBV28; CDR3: CASSFSGKLGEQFF; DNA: TGTGCCAGCAGTTTCTCCGGGAAATTAGGGGAGCAGTTCTTC
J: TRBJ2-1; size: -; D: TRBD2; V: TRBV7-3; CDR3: CASSIAGLGNEQFF; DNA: TGTGCCAGCAGCATAGCGGGCCTTGGGAATGAGCAGTTCTTC
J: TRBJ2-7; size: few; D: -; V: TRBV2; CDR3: CASSGDNSYEQYF; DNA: TGTGCCAGCAGTGGAGACAACTCCTACGAGCAGTACTTC
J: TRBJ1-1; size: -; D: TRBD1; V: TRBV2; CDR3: CASTPEGAGTEAFF; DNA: TGTGCCAGCACCCCCGAGGGGGCGGGCACTGAAGCTTTCTTT
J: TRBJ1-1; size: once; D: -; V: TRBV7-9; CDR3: CASSYRSFLQAFF; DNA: TGTGCCAGCAGCTACAGGTCCTTCCTTCAAGCTTTCTTT
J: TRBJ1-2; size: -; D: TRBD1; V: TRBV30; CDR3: CACGQGMNYGYTF; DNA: TGTGCCTGCGGACAGGGTATGAACTATGGCTACACCTTC
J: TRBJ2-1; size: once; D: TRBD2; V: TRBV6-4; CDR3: CASSEGTSGRISEQFF; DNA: TGTGCCAGCAGTGAGGGGACTAGCGGGAGGATTAGTGAGCAGTTCTTC
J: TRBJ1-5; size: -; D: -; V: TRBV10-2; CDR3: CASRPIYGYEPQHF; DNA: TGCGCCAGCAGACCGATCTATGGTTATGAGCCCCAGCATTTT
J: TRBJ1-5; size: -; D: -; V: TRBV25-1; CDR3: CASSDWANQPQHF; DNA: TGTGCCAGCAGTGACTGGGCCAATCAGCCCCAGCATTTT
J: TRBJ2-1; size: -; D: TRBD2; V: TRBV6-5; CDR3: CASRLAGGTYNEQFF; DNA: TGTGCCAGCAGATTAGCGGGAGGCACCTACAATGAGCAGTTCTTC
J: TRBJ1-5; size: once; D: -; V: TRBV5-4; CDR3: CASSLAPSVNQPQHF; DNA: TGTGCCAGCAGCTTGGCCCCGTCGGTCAATCAGCCCCAGCATTTT
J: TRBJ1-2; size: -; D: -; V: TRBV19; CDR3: CASSIGSTGLAYGYTF; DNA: TGTGCCAGTAGTATAGGGTCAACAGGGTTGGCCTATGGCTACACCTTC
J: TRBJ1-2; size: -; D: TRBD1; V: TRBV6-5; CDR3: CASRSGQERYGYTF; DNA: TGTGCCAGCAGATCCGGACAGGAGCGCTATGGCTACACCTTC
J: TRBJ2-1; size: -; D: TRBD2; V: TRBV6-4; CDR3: CASSDSIAGRGLVNEQFF; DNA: TGTGCCAGCAGTGACTCGATAGCGGGAAGGGGCCTCGTCAATGAGCAGTTCTTC
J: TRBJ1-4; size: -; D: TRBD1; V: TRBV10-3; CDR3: CATRQGGEKLFF; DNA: TGTGCCACAAGACAGGGAGGAGAAAAACTGTTTTTT
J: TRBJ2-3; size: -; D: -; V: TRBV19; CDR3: CASSISGLLVRPDTQYF; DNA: TGTGCCAGTAGTATCTCCGGACTCCTGGTGAGGCCAGATACGCAGTATTTT
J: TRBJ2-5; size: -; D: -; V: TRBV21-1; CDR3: CASSPRTSGDIQETQYF; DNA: TGTGCCAGCAGCCCGCGGACTAGCGGGGATATACAAGAGACCCAGTACTTC
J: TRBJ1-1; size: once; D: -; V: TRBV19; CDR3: CASSIVQGGRNTEAFF; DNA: TGTGCCAGTAGTATAGTACAGGGAGGGAGGAACACTGAAGCTTTCTTT
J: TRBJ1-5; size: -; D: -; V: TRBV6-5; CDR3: CASSSQGGQPQHF; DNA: TGTGCCAGCAGTTCGCAGGGTGGACAGCCCCAGCATTTT
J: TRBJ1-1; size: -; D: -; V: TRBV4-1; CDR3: CASSQDLGRNTEAFF; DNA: TGCGCCAGCAGCCAAGATCTCGGGAGGAACACTGAAGCTTTCTTT
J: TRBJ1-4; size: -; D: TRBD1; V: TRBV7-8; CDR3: CASSRTGPNEKLFF; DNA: TGTGCCAGCAGCCGGACAGGACCAAATGAAAAACTGTTTTTT
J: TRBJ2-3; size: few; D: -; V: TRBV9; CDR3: CASSVAGAILGTDTQYF; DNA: TGTGCCAGCAGCGTAGCGGGAGCGATACTTGGCACAGATACGCAGTATTTT
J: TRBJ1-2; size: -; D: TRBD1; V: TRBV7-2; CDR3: CASRDRGRNYGYTF; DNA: TGTGCCAGCAGGGACAGGGGGCGCAACTATGGCTACACCTTC
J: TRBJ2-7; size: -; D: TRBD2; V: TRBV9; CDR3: CASSRAGDEQYF; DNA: TGTGCCAGCAGCCGAGCGGGAGACGAGCAGTACTTC
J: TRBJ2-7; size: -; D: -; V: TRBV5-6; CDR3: CASSFGRGSSYEQYF; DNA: TGTGCCAGCAGCTTCGGGAGAGGAAGTTCCTACGAGCAGTACTTC
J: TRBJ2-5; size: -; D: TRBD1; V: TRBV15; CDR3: CATSRAGQQETQYF; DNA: TGTGCCACCAGCAGAGCGGGACAGCAAGAGACCCAGTACTTC
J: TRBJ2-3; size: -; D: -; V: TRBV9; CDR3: CASSVVGGGGTDTQYF; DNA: TGTGCCAGCAGCGTAGTAGGAGGGGGCGGCACAGATACGCAGTATTTT
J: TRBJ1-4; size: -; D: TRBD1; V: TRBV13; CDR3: CASSQQGGPSEEKLFF; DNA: TGTGCCAGCAGCCAGCAAGGGGGCCCCTCGGAAGAAAAACTGTTTTTT
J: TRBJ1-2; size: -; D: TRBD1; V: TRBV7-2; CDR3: CASSPGTGDGGYTF; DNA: TGTGCCAGCAGCCCCGGGACAGGGGATGGAGGCTACACCTTC
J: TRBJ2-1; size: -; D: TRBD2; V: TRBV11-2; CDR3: CASSFGLAGGYEQFF; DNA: TGTGCCAGCAGCTTTGGACTAGCGGGGGGATATGAGCAGTTCTTC
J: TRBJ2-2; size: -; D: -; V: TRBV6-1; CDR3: CANKDSRARELFF; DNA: TGTGCCAACAAGGACAGCCGTGCGAGGGAGCTGTTTTTT
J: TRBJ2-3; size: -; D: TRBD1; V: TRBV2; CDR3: CASRKGQRIDTQYF; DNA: TGTGCCAGCCGAAAGGGACAGAGGATCGATACGCAGTATTTT
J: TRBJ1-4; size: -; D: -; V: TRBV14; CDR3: CASSQLRGGASEKLFF; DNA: TGTGCCAGCAGCCAACTAAGGGGGGGAGCGTCTGAAAAACTGTTTTTT
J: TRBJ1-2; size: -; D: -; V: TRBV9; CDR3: CASTPLGDSRGYTF; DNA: TGTGCCAGCACCCCCCTAGGCGACAGTAGAGGCTACACCTTC